This note documents a single TCR beta chain sequence. At one end, the junction sequence differs from germline, possibly due to a read error. The table came from immunoSEQ multiplex PCR; TCRdb's copy has only in-frame clones and leaves some out. The sample records about 5,000 clones, approximately 67% being singletons. These data come from a study of OX40 agonist ivuxolimab in advanced cancers. In the study overall: Enrolled patients in dose escalation had cancers that were hepatocellular carcinoma, melanoma, renal cell or head and neck cancer. Mean age approximately 66 years, range roughly 23 to 79; approximately 83% male.

Germline CDR1 and CDR2: LGHNA and YSLEER. The CDR3 length is 15 residues. V and J are TRBV4-3 and TRBJ2-1; D perhaps matches TRBD1 (6 bases). The receptor comes from an adult with an advanced solid tumor such as melanoma, head and neck, liver or kidney cancer. Sequences were derived from CD4+ or CD8+ T cells sorted from blood, sampled in a trial of the OX40 agonist ivuxolimab. CDR3 sequence reads: CASSEDRNEYNEQFF. The CDR3 DNA follows: TGCGCCAGCAGCGAAGACAGGAACGAGTACAATGAGCAGTTCTTC.